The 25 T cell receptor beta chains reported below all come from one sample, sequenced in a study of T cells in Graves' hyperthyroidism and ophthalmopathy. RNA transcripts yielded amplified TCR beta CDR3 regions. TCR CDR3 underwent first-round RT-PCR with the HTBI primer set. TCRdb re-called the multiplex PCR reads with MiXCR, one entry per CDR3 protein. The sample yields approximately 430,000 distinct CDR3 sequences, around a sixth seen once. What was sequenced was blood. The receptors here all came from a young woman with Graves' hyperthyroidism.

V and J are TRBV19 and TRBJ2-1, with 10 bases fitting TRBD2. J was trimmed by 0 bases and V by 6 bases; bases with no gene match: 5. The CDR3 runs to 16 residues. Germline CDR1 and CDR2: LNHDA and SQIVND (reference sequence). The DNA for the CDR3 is TGTGCCAGTAGGAATAGCGGGAGGACCTCCTACAATGAGCAGTTCTTC. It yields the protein CASRNSGRTSYNEQFF. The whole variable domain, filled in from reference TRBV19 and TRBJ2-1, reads DGGITQSPKYLFRKEGQNVTLSCEQNLNHDAMYWYRQDPGQGLRLIYYSQIVNDFQKGDIAEGYSVSREKKESFPLTVTSAQKNPTAFYLCASRNSGRTSYNEQFFGPGTRLTVL.

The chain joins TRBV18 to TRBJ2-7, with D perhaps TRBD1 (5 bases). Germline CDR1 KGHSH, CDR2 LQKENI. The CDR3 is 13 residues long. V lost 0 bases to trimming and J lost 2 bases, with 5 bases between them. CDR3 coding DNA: TGTGCCAGCTCACCACCAGGGGCCTACGAGCAGTACTTC. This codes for CASSPPGAYEQYF. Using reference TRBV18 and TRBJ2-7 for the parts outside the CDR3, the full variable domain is NAGVMQNPRHLVRRRGQEARLRCSPMKGHSHVYWYRQLPEEGLKFMVYLQKENIIDESGMPKERFSAEFPKEGPSILRIQQVVRGDSAAYFCASSPPGAYEQYFGPGTRLTVT.

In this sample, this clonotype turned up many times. For the CDR3, the DNA is TGTGCCAGCAGGGACCGCTGGGGGCATGGAGGCTACACCTTC. Translation gives CASRDRWGHGGYTF. The rearrangement links TRBV12-3 or TRBV12-4 to TRBJ1-2; TRBD1 is a possible D gene (6 bases). With 6 bases removed from V and 8 bases from J, the gap between germline ends came to 19 bases. The CDR3 runs 14 residues.

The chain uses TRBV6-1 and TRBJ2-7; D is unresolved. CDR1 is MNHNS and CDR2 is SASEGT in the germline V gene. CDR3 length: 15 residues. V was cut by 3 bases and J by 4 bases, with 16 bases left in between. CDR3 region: CASSDRGRLLYEQYF. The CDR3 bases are TGTGCCAGCAGTGACCGCGGACGCCTCTTATACGAGCAGTACTTC.

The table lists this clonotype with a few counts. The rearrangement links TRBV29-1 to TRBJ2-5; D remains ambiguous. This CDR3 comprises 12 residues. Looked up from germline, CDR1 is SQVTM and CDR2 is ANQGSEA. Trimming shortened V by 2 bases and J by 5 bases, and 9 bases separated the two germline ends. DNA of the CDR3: TGCAGCGTTGAATGGTCGCGGGAGACCCAGTACTTC. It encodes CSVEWSRETQYF.

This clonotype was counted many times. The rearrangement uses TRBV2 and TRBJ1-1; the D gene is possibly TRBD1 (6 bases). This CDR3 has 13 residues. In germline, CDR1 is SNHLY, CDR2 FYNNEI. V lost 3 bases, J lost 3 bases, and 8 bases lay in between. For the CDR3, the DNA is TGTGCCAGCAGTGATTACAGGGACACTGAAGCTTTCTTT. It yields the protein CASSDYRDTEAFF. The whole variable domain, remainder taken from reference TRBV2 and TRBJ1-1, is EPEVTQTPSHQVTQMGQEVILRCVPISNHLYFYWYRQILGQKVEFLVSFYNNEISEKSEIFDDQFSVERPDGSNFTLKIRSTKLEDSAMYFCASSDYRDTEAFFGQGTRLTVV.

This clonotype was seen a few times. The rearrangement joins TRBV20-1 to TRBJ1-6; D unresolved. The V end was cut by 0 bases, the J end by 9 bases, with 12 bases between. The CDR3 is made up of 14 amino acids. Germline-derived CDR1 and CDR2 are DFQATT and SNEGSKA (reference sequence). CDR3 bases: TGCAGTGCTAGAGATCGGGAGGGTCCTTCACCCCTCCACTTT. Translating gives CSARDREGPSPLHF.

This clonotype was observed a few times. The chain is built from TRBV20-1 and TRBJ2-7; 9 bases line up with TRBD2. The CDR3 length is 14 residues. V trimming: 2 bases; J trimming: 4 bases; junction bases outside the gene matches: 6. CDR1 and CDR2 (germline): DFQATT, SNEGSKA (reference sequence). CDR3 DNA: TGCAGTGCTAGATCTCGACTAGCGGAATACGAGCAGTACTTC. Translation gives CSARSRLAEYEQYF.

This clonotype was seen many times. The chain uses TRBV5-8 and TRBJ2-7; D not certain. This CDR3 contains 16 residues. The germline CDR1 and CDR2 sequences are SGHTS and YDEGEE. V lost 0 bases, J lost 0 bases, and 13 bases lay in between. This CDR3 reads CASSLDGRRLSYEQYF. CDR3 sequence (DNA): TGTGCCAGCAGCTTGGATGGCCGGCGCCTCTCCTACGAGCAGTACTTC.

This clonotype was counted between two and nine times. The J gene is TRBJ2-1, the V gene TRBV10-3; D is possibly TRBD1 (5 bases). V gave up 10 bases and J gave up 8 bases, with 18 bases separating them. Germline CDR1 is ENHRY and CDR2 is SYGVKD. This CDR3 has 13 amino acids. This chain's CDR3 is CATSIGRVDEQFF. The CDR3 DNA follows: TGTGCCACCTCGATAGGCAGGGTTGATGAGCAGTTCTTC.

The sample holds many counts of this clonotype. The CDR3 DNA reads TGCGCCAGCAGCTCCTGGGGGGTGGACAATGAGCAGTTCTTC. Protein product: CASSSWGVDNEQFF. J is TRBJ2-1 and V is TRBV5-1, with D possibly being TRBD2 (6 bases). CDR3 length: 14 residues. CDR1 SGHRS and CDR2 YFSETQ come from the germline V gene. V was cut by 3 bases and J by 5 bases, with 12 bases left in between.

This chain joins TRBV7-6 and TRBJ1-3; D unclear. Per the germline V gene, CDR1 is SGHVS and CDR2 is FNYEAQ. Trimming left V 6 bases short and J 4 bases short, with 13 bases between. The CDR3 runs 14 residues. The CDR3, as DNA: TGTGCCAGCAGTAAAAGGGCCCTCGGAAACACCATATATTTT. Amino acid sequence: CASSKRALGNTIYF.

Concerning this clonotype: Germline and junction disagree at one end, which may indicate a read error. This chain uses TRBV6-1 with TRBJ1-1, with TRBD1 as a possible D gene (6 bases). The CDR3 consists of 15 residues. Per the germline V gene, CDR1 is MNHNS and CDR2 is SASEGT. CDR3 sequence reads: CASAGQGPLNAEAFF. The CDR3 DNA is TGTGCCAGCGCAGGGCAGGGGCCATTGAACGCTGAAGCTTTCTTT.

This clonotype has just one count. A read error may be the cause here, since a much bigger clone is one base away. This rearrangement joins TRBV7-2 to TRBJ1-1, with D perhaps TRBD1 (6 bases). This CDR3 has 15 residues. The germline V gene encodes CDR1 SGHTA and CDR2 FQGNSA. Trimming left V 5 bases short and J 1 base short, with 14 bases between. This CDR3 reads CASSKVQGSNTEAFF. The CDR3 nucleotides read TGTGCCAGCAGCAAAGTACAGGGCTCGAACACTGAAGCTTTCTTT.

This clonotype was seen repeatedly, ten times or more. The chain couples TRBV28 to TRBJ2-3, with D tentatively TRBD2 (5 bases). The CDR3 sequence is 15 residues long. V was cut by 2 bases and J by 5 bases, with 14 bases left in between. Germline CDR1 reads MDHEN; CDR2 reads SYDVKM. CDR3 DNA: TGTGCCAGCAGTTTAGATGGGCGGACTCGAGATACGCAGTATTTT. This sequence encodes CASSLDGRTRDTQYF.

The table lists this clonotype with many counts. Here the CDR3 reads CASSSLGAFSGNTIYF. CDR3 DNA: TGTGCCAGCTCTTCCCTAGGGGCGTTTTCTGGAAACACCATATATTTT. V is TRBV18 and J is TRBJ1-3; tentatively, D is TRBD1 (5 bases). CDR3 length: 16 residues. With 6 bases removed from V and 1 base from J, the gap between germline ends came to 16 bases. Germline CDR1 and CDR2: KGHSH and LQKENI.

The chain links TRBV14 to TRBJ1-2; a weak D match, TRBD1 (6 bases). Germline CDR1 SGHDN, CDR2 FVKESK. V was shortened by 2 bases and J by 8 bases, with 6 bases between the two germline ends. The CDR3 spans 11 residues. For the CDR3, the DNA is TGTGCCAGCAGCCAAACAGGGGGCTACACCTTC. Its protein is CASSQTGGYTF.

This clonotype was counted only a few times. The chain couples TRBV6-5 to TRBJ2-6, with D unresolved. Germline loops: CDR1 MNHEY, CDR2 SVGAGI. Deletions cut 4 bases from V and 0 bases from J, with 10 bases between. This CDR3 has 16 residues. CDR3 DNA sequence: TGTGCCAGCAGTTTCCGAACCTCCTCTGGGGCCAACGTCCTGACTTTC. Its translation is CASSFRTSSGANVLTF.

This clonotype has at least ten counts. CDR3 nucleotide sequence: TGTGCCAGCAGCTCCGGGTTTCGGCCCGCCGATGATACGCAGTATTTT. This encodes CASSSGFRPADDTQYF. The rearrangement joins TRBV5-8 to TRBJ2-3; D unresolved. This CDR3 is built from 16 residues. V was shortened by 3 bases and J by 6 bases, with 20 bases between the two germline ends. The germline V gene encodes CDR1 SGHTS and CDR2 YDEGEE.

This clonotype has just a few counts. The CDR3 spells CSAGDTGYNSPLHF. CDR3 sequence (DNA): TGCAGTGCTGGGGACACCGGCTATAATTCACCCCTCCACTTT. V gene TRBV20-1 combines with J gene TRBJ1-6; TRBD1 is a possible D gene (6 bases). The CDR3 runs 14 residues. V was trimmed by 5 bases and J by 3 bases, leaving 11 bases between them. Germline V gene data show CDR1 as DFQATT and CDR2 as SNEGSKA (reference sequence).

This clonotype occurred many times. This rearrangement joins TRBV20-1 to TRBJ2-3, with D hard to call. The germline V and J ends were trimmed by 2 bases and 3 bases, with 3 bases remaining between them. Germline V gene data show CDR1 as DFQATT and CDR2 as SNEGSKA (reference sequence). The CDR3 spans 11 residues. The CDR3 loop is CSARHTDTQYF. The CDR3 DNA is TGCAGTGCTAGACATACAGATACGCAGTATTTT.

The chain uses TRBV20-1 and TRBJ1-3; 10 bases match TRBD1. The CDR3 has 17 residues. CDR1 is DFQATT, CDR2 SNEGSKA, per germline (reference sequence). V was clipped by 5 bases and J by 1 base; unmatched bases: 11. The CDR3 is CSAGPRQGAISGNTIYF. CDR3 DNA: TGCAGTGCTGGACCTCGACAGGGGGCCATATCTGGAAACACCATATATTTT.

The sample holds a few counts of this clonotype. CDR3 sequence: CASSSRRVYGYTF. Written as DNA, the CDR3 is TGTGCCAGCAGTTCCCGGCGTGTCTATGGCTACACCTTC. The V gene is TRBV12-3 or TRBV12-4, the J gene TRBJ1-2; D is ambiguous. V was shortened by 4 bases and J by 4 bases, with 10 bases between the two germline ends. CDR3 length: 13 residues.

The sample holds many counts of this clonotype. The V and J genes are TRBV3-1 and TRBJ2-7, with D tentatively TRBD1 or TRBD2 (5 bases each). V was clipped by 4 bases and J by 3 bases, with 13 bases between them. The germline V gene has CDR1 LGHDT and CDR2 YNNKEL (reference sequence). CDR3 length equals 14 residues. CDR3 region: CASSRLIGGYEQYF. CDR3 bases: TGTGCCAGCAGCCGGCTCATTGGGGGCTACGAGCAGTACTTC.

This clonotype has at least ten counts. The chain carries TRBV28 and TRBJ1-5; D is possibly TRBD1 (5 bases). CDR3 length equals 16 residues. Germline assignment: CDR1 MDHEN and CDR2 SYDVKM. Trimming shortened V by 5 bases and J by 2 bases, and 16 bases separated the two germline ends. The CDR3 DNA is TGTGCCAGCAGTCCAACGACGGGGGATGGCAATCAGCCCCAGCATTTT. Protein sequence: CASSPTTGDGNQPQHF.